This T cell receptor (beta chain) was identified during a study of shared clonotypes between healthy human individuals. Naive CD8 cells were CD45RO-negative, positively selected for CCR7, excluding terminally differentiated effector memory CD45RA+ cells. Study findings and constraints: Rarefaction curves obtained for sorted subsets showed sequencing incomplete despite large depth. Blood was the only sampled material, and tissue repertoires likely differ.

Assay used: immunoSEQ multiplex PCR; TCRdb lists only in-frame clones, some missing. The sample has about 2 million clones; about 95% are singletons. Remarks on this clone: Its antigen is not identified.

V was clipped by 3 bases and J by 1 base, with 15 bases between them. CDR3 length equals 16 residues. Looked up from germline, CDR1 is MNHNS and CDR2 is SASEGT. The source of this sequence is a man between 18 and 35 years old in good health. The genes are TRBV6-1 and TRBJ1-1; TRBD1 might be the D (5 bases). Sequenced input: naive CD8+ T cells sorted from blood. CDR3 sequence reads: CASSDTWDLSNTEAFF. DNA of the CDR3: TGTGCCAGCAGTGATACCTGGGACTTGTCGAACACTGAAGCTTTCTTT.